The 5 T cell receptor beta chains in this list originate from one sample, sequenced in a study of cytomegalovirus exposure and HLA in healthy donors (dated by TCRdb to between 2016 and 2019). Receptor libraries were prepared by the immunoSEQ multiplex PCR assay. For the multiplex PCR, a mixture combining 60 forward primers for TCR Vbeta segments and 13 reverse primers for TCR Jbeta segments was used. The table was pulled from immuneACCESS by TCRdb, which kept in-frame rearrangements only. Such tables lose some clones; where checked, under half of the loss comes from unresolved V genes, and the rest has no known cause. A total of under 200,000 clones appear in this sample, about 80% of them only once. The ten largest clones take up approximately 2.5% of the sample. Sequencing used PBMCs. Every receptor here comes from a man aged 60 to 69 in good health and CMV-seronegative.

The chain employs TRBV27 and TRBJ2-7; 8 bases map to TRBD1. The CDR3 contains 14 residues. Germline V gene lookup returns CDR1 MNHEY and CDR2 SMNVEV (reference sequence). The ends lost 3 bases at V and 1 base at J; junction bases unmatched: 2. The CDR3 bases are TGTGCCAGCAGTTTCCAGGGGGCGTCCTACGAGCAGTACTTC. Its protein is CASSFQGASYEQYF.

This clone was seen only once. The V gene is TRBV2, the J gene TRBJ1-3, with 8 bases aligning to TRBD1. Germline CDR1 is SNHLY and CDR2 is FYNNEI. The V gene end was trimmed by 6 bases and the J gene end by 2 bases; junction bases not matched to a gene: 3. The CDR3 contains 14 residues. This CDR3 reads CASRRDRTGNTIYF. CDR3 bases: TGTGCCAGCAGACGGGACAGGACTGGAAACACCATATATTTT.

This clone was observed a handful of times. CDR3 loop: CASSPVGGMNTEAFF. The CDR3 nucleotides read TGTGCCAGCTCACCAGTGGGGGGGATGAACACTGAAGCTTTCTTT. This chain links TRBV18 with TRBJ1-1; D possibly corresponds to TRBD1 (5 bases). Trimming stripped 2 bases from V and 0 bases from J, with 10 bases between. There are 15 residues in the CDR3. In germline, CDR1 is KGHSH, CDR2 LQKENI.

Worth noting for this clone: The junction and the germline gene differ at one end; a read error may be behind it. This chain connects TRBV7-2 to TRBJ2-5; no clear D gene. This CDR3 comprises 12 residues. CDR1 and CDR2 from the germline V gene are SGHTA and FQGNSA. The CDR3 loop is CASSFPRQPQDF. In DNA form, the CDR3 reads TGTGCCAGCAGCTTCCCAAGGCAGCCCCAGGACTTC.

The gene calls are TRBV19 and TRBJ2-2; TRBD2 agrees at 7 bases. Germline loops: CDR1 LNHDA, CDR2 SQIVND (reference sequence). The CDR3 loop spans 16 amino acids. Trimming took 1 base from V and 4 from J; bases not matched to a gene: 6. Written as DNA, the CDR3 is TGTGCCAGTAGTATAGGGGGCGGGAGAGGCACCGGGGAGCTGTTTTTT. This translates into CASSIGGGRGTGELFF.